The entry that follows covers one T cell receptor (beta chain) sequence. The record originates from a study of blood T cell repertoires in COVID-19. V lost 2 bases, J lost 0 bases, and 12 bases lay in between. Germline values: CDR1 SGHRS, CDR2 YFSETQ. The CDR3 spans 16 residues. Sequenced by immunoSEQ multiplex PCR; TCRdb stores in-frame clones only, minus some. The data show 40,000 to 45,000 clones, approximately 91% seen once. This sequence was found in a man aged 50 to 60 with active COVID-19. This sequence joins TRBV5-1 and TRBJ2-1, with D possibly being TRBD2 (5 bases). The sequencing sample was made of peripheral blood. The CDR3: CASSLLVFSSYNEQFF. CDR3 in DNA: TGCGCCAGCAGCTTACTAGTCTTCAGCTCCTACAATGAGCAGTTCTTC.